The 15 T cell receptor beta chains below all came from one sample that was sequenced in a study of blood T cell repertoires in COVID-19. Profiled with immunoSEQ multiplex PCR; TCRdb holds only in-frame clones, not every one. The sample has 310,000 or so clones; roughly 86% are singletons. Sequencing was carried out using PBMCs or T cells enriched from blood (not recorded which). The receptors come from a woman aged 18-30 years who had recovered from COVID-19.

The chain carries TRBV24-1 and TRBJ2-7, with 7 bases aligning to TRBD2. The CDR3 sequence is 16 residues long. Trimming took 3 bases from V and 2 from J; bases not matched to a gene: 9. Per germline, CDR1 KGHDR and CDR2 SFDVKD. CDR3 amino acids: CATSDPVGGSPYEQYF. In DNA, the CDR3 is TGTGCCACCAGTGATCCCGTGGGGGGGTCCCCCTACGAGCAGTACTTC.

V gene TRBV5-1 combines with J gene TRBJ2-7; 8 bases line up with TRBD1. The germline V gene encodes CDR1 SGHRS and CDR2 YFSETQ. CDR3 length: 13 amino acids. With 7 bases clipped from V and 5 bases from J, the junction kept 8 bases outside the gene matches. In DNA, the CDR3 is TGCGCCAGCGGATTGACAGGGGTCCACGAGCAGTACTTC. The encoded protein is CASGLTGVHEQYF. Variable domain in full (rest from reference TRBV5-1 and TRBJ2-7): KAGVTQTPRYLIKTRGQQVTLSCSPISGHRSVSWYQQTPGQGLQFLFEYFSETQRNKGNFPGRFSGRQFSNSRSEMNVSTLELGDSALYLCASGLTGVHEQYFGPGTRLTVT.

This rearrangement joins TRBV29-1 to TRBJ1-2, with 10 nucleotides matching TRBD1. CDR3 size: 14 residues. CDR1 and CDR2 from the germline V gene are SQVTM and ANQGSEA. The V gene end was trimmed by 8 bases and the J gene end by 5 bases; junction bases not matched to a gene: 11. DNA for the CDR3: TGCAGCCCTCTCCCAAGGACAGGGGGTTATGGCTACACCTTC. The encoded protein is CSPLPRTGGYGYTF.

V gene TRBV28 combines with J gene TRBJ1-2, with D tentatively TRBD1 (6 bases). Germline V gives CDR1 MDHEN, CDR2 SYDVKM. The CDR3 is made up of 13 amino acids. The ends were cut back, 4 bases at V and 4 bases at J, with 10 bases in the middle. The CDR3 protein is CASSYQGSYGYTF. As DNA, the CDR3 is TGTGCCAGCAGTTATCAGGGGTCCTATGGCTACACCTTC.

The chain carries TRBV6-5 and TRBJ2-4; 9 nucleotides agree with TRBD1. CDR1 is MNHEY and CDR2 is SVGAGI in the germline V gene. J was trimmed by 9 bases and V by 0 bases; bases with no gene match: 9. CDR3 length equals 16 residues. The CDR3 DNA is TGTGCCAGCAGTTACTCACAGACAGGGGGAGATGGCATTCAGTACTTC. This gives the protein CASSYSQTGGDGIQYF.

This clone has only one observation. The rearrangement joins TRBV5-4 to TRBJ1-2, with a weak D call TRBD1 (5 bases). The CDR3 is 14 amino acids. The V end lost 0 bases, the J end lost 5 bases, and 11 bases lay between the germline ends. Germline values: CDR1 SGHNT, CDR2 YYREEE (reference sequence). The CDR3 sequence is CASSLVPTDYGYTF. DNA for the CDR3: TGTGCCAGCAGCTTGGTTCCGACAGATTATGGCTACACCTTC.

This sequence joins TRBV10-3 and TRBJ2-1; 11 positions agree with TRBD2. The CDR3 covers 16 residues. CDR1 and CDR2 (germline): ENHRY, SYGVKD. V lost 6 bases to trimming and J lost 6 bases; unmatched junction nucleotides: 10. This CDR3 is CAIRDIAGGNFNEQFF. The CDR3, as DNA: TGTGCCATCAGGGACATAGCGGGAGGGAACTTCAATGAGCAGTTCTTC.

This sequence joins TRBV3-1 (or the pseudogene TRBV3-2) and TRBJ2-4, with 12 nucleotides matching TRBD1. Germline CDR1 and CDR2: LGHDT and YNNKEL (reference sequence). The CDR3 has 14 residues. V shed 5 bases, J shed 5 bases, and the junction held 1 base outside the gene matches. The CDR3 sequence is CASSGTGGQNIQYF. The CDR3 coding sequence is TGTGCCAGCAGCGGGACAGGGGGCCAAAACATTCAGTACTTC.

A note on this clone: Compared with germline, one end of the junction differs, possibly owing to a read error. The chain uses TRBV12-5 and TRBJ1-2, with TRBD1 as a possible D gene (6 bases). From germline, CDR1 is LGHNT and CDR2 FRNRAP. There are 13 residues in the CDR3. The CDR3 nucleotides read TGTGCTAGTGGCTTGGACAGTTCCAGCGGCTACACCTTC. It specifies CASGLDSSSGYTF.

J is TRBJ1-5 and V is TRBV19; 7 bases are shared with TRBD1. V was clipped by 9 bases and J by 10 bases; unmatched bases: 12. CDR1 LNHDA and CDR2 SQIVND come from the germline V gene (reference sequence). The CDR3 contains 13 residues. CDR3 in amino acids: CASTGTVNSPQHF. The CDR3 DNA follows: TGTGCCAGCACCGGGACAGTTAATAGCCCCCAGCATTTT.

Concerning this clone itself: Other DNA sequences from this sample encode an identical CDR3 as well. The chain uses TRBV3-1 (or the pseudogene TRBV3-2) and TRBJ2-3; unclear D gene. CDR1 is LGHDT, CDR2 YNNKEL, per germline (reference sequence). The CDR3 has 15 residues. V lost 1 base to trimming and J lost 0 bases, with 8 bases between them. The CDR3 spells CASSQGASSTDTQYF. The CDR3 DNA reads TGTGCCAGCAGCCAAGGTGCCAGTAGCACAGATACGCAGTATTTT.

Here the CDR3 DNA reads TGTGCCAGCTCACCAGGGGCGGGAGGCCCGAGAGAGCAGTACTTC. It encodes CASSPGAGGPREQYF. The rearrangement links TRBV18 to TRBJ2-7, with 8 bases fitting TRBD2. Trimming removed 2 bases from V and 7 bases from J; junction bases left unmatched: 10. This CDR3 contains 15 residues. Germline V gene data show CDR1 as KGHSH and CDR2 as LQKENI.

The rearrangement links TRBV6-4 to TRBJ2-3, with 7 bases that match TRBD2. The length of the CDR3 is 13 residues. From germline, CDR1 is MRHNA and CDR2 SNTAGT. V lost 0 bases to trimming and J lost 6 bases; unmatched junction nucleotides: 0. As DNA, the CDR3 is TGTGCCAGCAGTGACTCGGGGGGGGATACGCAGTATTTT. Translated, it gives CASSDSGGDTQYF.

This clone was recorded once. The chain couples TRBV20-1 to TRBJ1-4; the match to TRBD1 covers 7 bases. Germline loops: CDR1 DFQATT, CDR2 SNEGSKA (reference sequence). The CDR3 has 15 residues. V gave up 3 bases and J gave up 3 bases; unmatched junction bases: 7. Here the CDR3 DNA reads TGCAGTGCTAGTTCGACAGGGTTTGCTAATGAAAAACTGTTTTTT. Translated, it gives CSASSTGFANEKLFF.

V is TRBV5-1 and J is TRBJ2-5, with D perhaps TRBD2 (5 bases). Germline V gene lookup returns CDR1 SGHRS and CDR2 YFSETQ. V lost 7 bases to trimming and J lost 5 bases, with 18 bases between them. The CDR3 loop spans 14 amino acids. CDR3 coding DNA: TGCGCCAGCCTAAACGGGAAAGATCAGGAGACCCAGTACTTC. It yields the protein CASLNGKDQETQYF. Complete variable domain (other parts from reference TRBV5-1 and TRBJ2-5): KAGVTQTPRYLIKTRGQQVTLSCSPISGHRSVSWYQQTPGQGLQFLFEYFSETQRNKGNFPGRFSGRQFSNSRSEMNVSTLELGDSALYLCASLNGKDQETQYFGPGTRLLVL.